This is a list of T cell receptor beta chains from one sample in a study of control samples from healthy donors and cancer patients. Measured with immunoSEQ multiplex PCR; TCRdb has only the in-frame clones, and not every one. Here the sample spans over 65,000 clones, roughly nine tenths being singletons. The sequencing sample was made of PBMCs. The receptors were sampled from a woman between 50 and 59 years old with colorectal cancer. Each CDR3 is given with its conserved first and last residue. The order of the fields is clone size, D gene, V gene, J gene, CDR3 protein, CDR3 DNA. The D gene is left open where the match is weak. Part of the rows lack a size; the others show once, few, many or a class for expanded clones.

clone_size: NA
d_call: NA
v_call: TRBV5-1
j_call: TRBJ1-5
cdr3_aa: CASSLNGNQPQHF
cdr3_nt: TGCGCCAGCAGCCTAAACGGCAATCAGCCCCAGCATTTT

clone_size: NA
d_call: TRBD1
v_call: TRBV29-1
j_call: TRBJ1-2
cdr3_aa: CSVPQGATSYGYTF
cdr3_nt: TGCAGCGTTCCTCAGGGGGCAACTAGCTATGGCTACACCTTC

clone_size: NA
d_call: TRBD1
v_call: TRBV5-1
j_call: TRBJ1-1
cdr3_aa: CASSPGTGGAGTEAFF
cdr3_nt: TGCGCCAGCAGCCCCGGGACAGGGGGCGCAGGGACTGAAGCTTTCTTT

clone_size: NA
d_call: NA
v_call: TRBV3-1/TRBV3-2
j_call: TRBJ2-5
cdr3_aa: CASSQERGPQETQYF
cdr3_nt: TGTGCCAGCAGCCAAGAGAGGGGCCCTCAAGAGACCCAGTACTTC

clone_size: NA
d_call: TRBD1
v_call: TRBV29-1
j_call: TRBJ1-2
cdr3_aa: CSVIPGTGSGYYGYTF
cdr3_nt: TGCAGCGTTATCCCCGGGACAGGATCCGGATATTATGGCTACACCTTC

clone_size: NA
d_call: NA
v_call: TRBV5-1
j_call: TRBJ2-1
cdr3_aa: CASSLLESRNEQFF
cdr3_nt: TGCGCCAGCAGCTTGCTTGAGTCACGGAATGAGCAGTTCTTC

clone_size: once
d_call: TRBD1
v_call: TRBV24-1
j_call: TRBJ1-4
cdr3_aa: CATSRGTGGDEKLFF
cdr3_nt: TGTGCCACCAGTCGCGGGACAGGGGGAGATGAAAAACTGTTTTTT

clone_size: NA
d_call: NA
v_call: TRBV7-9
j_call: TRBJ1-1
cdr3_aa: CASSQTQWVMNTEAFF
cdr3_nt: TGTGCCAGCAGCCAGACCCAATGGGTAATGAACACTGAAGCTTTCTTT

clone_size: once
d_call: TRBD2
v_call: TRBV2
j_call: TRBJ2-2
cdr3_aa: CASSPRAGPTGELFF
cdr3_nt: TGTGCCAGCAGTCCCCGAGCGGGGCCCACCGGGGAGCTGTTTTTT

clone_size: NA
d_call: NA
v_call: TRBV6-5
j_call: TRBJ1-5
cdr3_aa: CASRTDRGANQPQHF
cdr3_nt: TGTGCCAGCAGAACAGACCGGGGGGCCAATCAGCCCCAGCATTTT

clone_size: NA
d_call: NA
v_call: TRBV6-5
j_call: TRBJ1-2
cdr3_aa: CASSGQYGYTF
cdr3_nt: TGTGCCAGCAGCGGACAGTATGGCTACACCTTC

clone_size: NA
d_call: NA
v_call: TRBV4-3
j_call: TRBJ2-6
cdr3_aa: CPRRRDSQGTGANVLTF
cdr3_nt: TGCCCCCGCCGCCGAGACTCTCAGGGCACCGGGGCCAACGTCCTGACTTTC

clone_size: once
d_call: NA
v_call: TRBV2
j_call: TRBJ1-4
cdr3_aa: CASRKNRVGGEKLFF
cdr3_nt: TGTGCCAGCAGGAAGAACAGGGTTGGCGGTGAAAAACTGTTTTTT

clone_size: NA
d_call: NA
v_call: TRBV6-5
j_call: TRBJ1-6
cdr3_aa: CASSYGRGDNSPLHF
cdr3_nt: TGTGCCAGCAGTTACGGAAGGGGGGATAATTCACCCCTCCACTTT

clone_size: NA
d_call: NA
v_call: TRBV30
j_call: TRBJ1-6
cdr3_aa: CAWSVMGNSPLHF
cdr3_nt: TGTGCCTGGAGTGTAATGGGCAATTCACCCCTCCACTTT

clone_size: NA
d_call: NA
v_call: TRBV12-5
j_call: TRBJ1-5
cdr3_aa: CASGLPPMNQPQHF
cdr3_nt: TGTGCTAGTGGTTTGCCCCCCATGAATCAGCCCCAGCATTTT

clone_size: few
d_call: NA
v_call: TRBV5-6
j_call: TRBJ2-5
cdr3_aa: CASSLRSGETQYF
cdr3_nt: TGTGCCAGCAGCTTGAGAAGTGGGGAGACCCAGTACTTC

clone_size: NA
d_call: NA
v_call: TRBV27
j_call: TRBJ1-4
cdr3_aa: CASSLVGNNEKLFF
cdr3_nt: TGTGCCAGCAGTTTAGTGGGTAATAATGAAAAACTGTTTTTT

clone_size: few
d_call: NA
v_call: TRBV7-2
j_call: TRBJ1-2
cdr3_aa: CASSLVVGGSVYGYTF
cdr3_nt: TGTGCCAGCAGCTTAGTAGTCGGGGGGAGTGTCTATGGCTACACCTTC

clone_size: NA
d_call: NA
v_call: TRBV19
j_call: TRBJ2-2
cdr3_aa: CASSIEPRGTGELFF
cdr3_nt: TGTGCCAGTAGTATAGAGCCGAGAGGAACCGGGGAGCTGTTTTTT

clone_size: once
d_call: NA
v_call: TRBV7-6
j_call: TRBJ1-5
cdr3_aa: CASQGQPQHF
cdr3_nt: TGTGCCAGCCAAGGACAGCCCCAGCATTTT

clone_size: NA
d_call: NA
v_call: TRBV5-1
j_call: TRBJ1-1
cdr3_aa: CASRQRLVNTEAFF
cdr3_nt: TGCGCCAGCAGACAGAGGCTAGTGAACACTGAAGCTTTCTTT

clone_size: NA
d_call: TRBD1
v_call: TRBV3-1/TRBV3-2
j_call: TRBJ1-5
cdr3_aa: CASSQEDRGFGQPQHF
cdr3_nt: TGTGCCAGCAGCCAAGAGGACAGGGGGTTTGGTCAGCCCCAGCATTTT

clone_size: once
d_call: TRBD1
v_call: TRBV2
j_call: TRBJ2-1
cdr3_aa: CASSGQGAGDEQFF
cdr3_nt: TGTGCCAGCAGTGGACAGGGGGCTGGGGATGAGCAGTTCTTC

clone_size: NA
d_call: TRBD2
v_call: TRBV5-1
j_call: TRBJ2-3
cdr3_aa: CASSLGGLATDTQYF
cdr3_nt: TGCGCCAGCAGCTTGGGGGGACTAGCGACAGATACGCAGTATTTT

clone_size: NA
d_call: TRBD1
v_call: TRBV4-1
j_call: TRBJ1-1
cdr3_aa: CASSQTGATEAFF
cdr3_nt: TGCGCCAGCAGCCAAACAGGGGCCACTGAAGCTTTCTTT

clone_size: once
d_call: TRBD1
v_call: TRBV19
j_call: TRBJ2-2
cdr3_aa: CASRGQGGTGELFF
cdr3_nt: TGTGCCAGCCGCGGACAGGGTGGGACCGGGGAGCTGTTTTTT

clone_size: NA
d_call: NA
v_call: TRBV12-3/TRBV12-4
j_call: TRBJ2-5
cdr3_aa: CASTLGTGGTQYF
cdr3_nt: TGTGCCAGCACCTTAGGGACCGGCGGGACCCAGTACTTC

clone_size: NA
d_call: NA
v_call: TRBV7-2
j_call: TRBJ1-5
cdr3_aa: CASSSVSNQPQHF
cdr3_nt: TGTGCCAGCAGCTCAGTTTCCAATCAGCCCCAGCATTTT

clone_size: NA
d_call: TRBD2
v_call: TRBV5-1
j_call: TRBJ2-3
cdr3_aa: CASSGLSGGSTDTQYF
cdr3_nt: TGCGCCAGCAGCGGACTTAGCGGGGGGAGCACAGATACGCAGTATTTT

clone_size: NA
d_call: NA
v_call: TRBV12-3/TRBV12-4
j_call: TRBJ1-6
cdr3_aa: CASSSRTYLHF
cdr3_nt: TGTGCCAGCAGTTCGCGGACATACCTCCACTTT

clone_size: NA
d_call: NA
v_call: TRBV7-2
j_call: TRBJ1-6
cdr3_aa: CASSLGTAINSPLHF
cdr3_nt: TGTGCCAGCAGCTTAGGGACAGCCATTAATTCACCCCTCCACTTT

clone_size: once
d_call: NA
v_call: TRBV12-3/TRBV12-4
j_call: TRBJ2-3
cdr3_aa: CASSSEGFVTQYF
cdr3_nt: TGTGCCAGCAGCTCGGAAGGTTTCGTTACGCAGTATTTT

clone_size: NA
d_call: NA
v_call: TRBV19
j_call: TRBJ1-2
cdr3_aa: CASTEGWNYGYTF
cdr3_nt: TGTGCCAGTACCGAAGGGTGGAACTATGGCTACACCTTC

clone_size: NA
d_call: NA
v_call: TRBV2
j_call: TRBJ1-2
cdr3_aa: CASSERFRAGYTF
cdr3_nt: TGTGCCAGCAGTGAAAGGTTCAGGGCAGGCTACACCTTC

clone_size: NA
d_call: NA
v_call: TRBV5-1
j_call: TRBJ1-2
cdr3_aa: CASSLGQSNYGYTF
cdr3_nt: TGCGCCAGCAGCTTGGGACAGTCTAACTATGGCTACACCTTC

clone_size: NA
d_call: TRBD2
v_call: TRBV25-1
j_call: TRBJ2-5
cdr3_aa: CASSGGTSGGWETQYF
cdr3_nt: TGTGCCAGCAGTGGTGGGACTAGCGGGGGTTGGGAGACCCAGTACTTC

clone_size: NA
d_call: NA
v_call: TRBV15
j_call: TRBJ1-1
cdr3_aa: CATSRPFGTEAFF
cdr3_nt: TGTGCCACCAGCAGACCGTTCGGGACTGAAGCTTTCTTT

clone_size: NA
d_call: NA
v_call: TRBV6-5
j_call: TRBJ1-5
cdr3_aa: CASSRNQPQHF
cdr3_nt: TGTGCCAGCAGCCGAAATCAGCCCCAGCATTTT

clone_size: NA
d_call: NA
v_call: TRBV9
j_call: TRBJ1-3
cdr3_aa: CASSVSGNSGNTIYF
cdr3_nt: TGTGCCAGCAGCGTAAGCGGAAACTCTGGAAACACCATATATTTT

clone_size: NA
d_call: TRBD1
v_call: TRBV6-1
j_call: TRBJ1-1
cdr3_aa: CASSEAGQGVRSEAFF
cdr3_nt: TGTGCCAGCAGTGAAGCAGGACAGGGGGTAAGGTCTGAAGCTTTCTTT

clone_size: few
d_call: TRBD1
v_call: TRBV24-1
j_call: TRBJ2-5
cdr3_aa: CATSESTGTQETQYF
cdr3_nt: TGTGCCACCAGTGAGTCGACAGGGACCCAAGAGACCCAGTACTTC

clone_size: NA
d_call: NA
v_call: TRBV28
j_call: TRBJ2-5
cdr3_aa: CAGSGRFQETQYF
cdr3_nt: TGTGCCGGGTCCGGGCGCTTTCAAGAGACCCAGTACTTC

clone_size: NA
d_call: NA
v_call: TRBV12-3/TRBV12-4
j_call: TRBJ1-1
cdr3_aa: CASSLKATTEAFF
cdr3_nt: TGTGCCAGCAGTTTGAAGGCTACCACTGAAGCTTTCTTT

clone_size: NA
d_call: NA
v_call: TRBV19
j_call: TRBJ1-1
cdr3_aa: CASTRRDRGRNTEAFF
cdr3_nt: TGTGCCAGCACCAGGCGAGACAGAGGTAGGAACACTGAAGCTTTCTTT

clone_size: few
d_call: NA
v_call: TRBV7-2
j_call: TRBJ1-6
cdr3_aa: CASSLGQNNSPLHF
cdr3_nt: TGTGCCAGCAGCTTAGGTCAGAATAATTCACCCCTCCACTTT

clone_size: NA
d_call: TRBD1
v_call: TRBV18
j_call: TRBJ1-1
cdr3_aa: CASSPRQGATEAFF
cdr3_nt: TGTGCCAGCTCACCTAGACAGGGGGCCACTGAAGCTTTCTTT

clone_size: NA
d_call: NA
v_call: TRBV19
j_call: TRBJ1-6
cdr3_aa: CASSIGTNPPSPLHF
cdr3_nt: TGTGCCAGTAGCATCGGGACAAACCCACCTTCACCCCTCCACTTT

clone_size: NA
d_call: TRBD1
v_call: TRBV19
j_call: TRBJ1-2
cdr3_aa: CASTINRGVLHSYTF
cdr3_nt: TGTGCCAGTACCATTAACAGGGGCGTGCTTCATAGCTACACCTTC

clone_size: NA
d_call: TRBD1
v_call: TRBV24-1
j_call: TRBJ2-2
cdr3_aa: CATSDNRDRANTGELFF
cdr3_nt: TGTGCCACCAGTGACAACCGGGACAGGGCGAACACCGGGGAGCTGTTTTTT

clone_size: NA
d_call: NA
v_call: TRBV30
j_call: TRBJ1-4
cdr3_aa: CAWSVTATNEKLFF
cdr3_nt: TGTGCCTGGAGTGTAACCGCAACTAATGAAAAACTGTTTTTT

clone_size: NA
d_call: NA
v_call: TRBV6-1
j_call: TRBJ1-3
cdr3_aa: CASSEAGAGNTIYF
cdr3_nt: TGTGCCAGCAGTGAAGCAGGGGCTGGAAACACCATATATTTT

clone_size: NA
d_call: TRBD1
v_call: TRBV19
j_call: TRBJ1-6
cdr3_aa: CASSRQGVLGSPLHF
cdr3_nt: TGTGCCAGTAGCCGACAGGGGGTCTTGGGTTCACCCCTCCACTTT

clone_size: NA
d_call: TRBD1
v_call: TRBV5-4
j_call: TRBJ1-2
cdr3_aa: CASSFSWDRDYGYTF
cdr3_nt: TGTGCCAGCAGCTTCTCATGGGACAGAGACTATGGCTACACCTTC

clone_size: NA
d_call: TRBD2
v_call: TRBV7-2
j_call: TRBJ2-5
cdr3_aa: CASSQGGIKTQYF
cdr3_nt: TGTGCCAGCAGCCAGGGAGGGATAAAGACCCAGTACTTC

clone_size: NA
d_call: NA
v_call: TRBV6-5
j_call: TRBJ1-1
cdr3_aa: CASSYSGTRNTEAFF
cdr3_nt: TGTGCCAGCAGTTACTCGGGGACCCGGAACACTGAAGCTTTCTTT

clone_size: NA
d_call: NA
v_call: TRBV14
j_call: TRBJ1-4
cdr3_aa: CASSQEGLGGLGEKLFF
cdr3_nt: TGTGCCAGCAGCCAAGAAGGACTCGGGGGGCTGGGGGAAAAACTGTTTTTT

clone_size: NA
d_call: TRBD1
v_call: TRBV28
j_call: TRBJ2-5
cdr3_aa: CASSLPPGGLGETQYF
cdr3_nt: TGTGCCAGCAGTTTACCCCCAGGGGGTCTGGGGGAGACCCAGTACTTC

clone_size: once
d_call: NA
v_call: TRBV27
j_call: TRBJ2-5
cdr3_aa: CASSYGGVETQYF
cdr3_nt: TGTGCCAGCAGTTACGGCGGGGTGGAGACCCAGTACTTC